The sequence of this TCR beta chain was determined in a study of human T cells and chemical hapten exposure (dated by TCRdb to the early 2020s). Study-level background: For sensitization, 2% DPC in acetone was applied to a 2 cm by 2 cm area of upper inner arm skin. Throughout the study period of about 22 weeks, patients also received therapeutic DPC doses to the scalp every week. Patch testing on the upper back used Finn chambers containing 0.01% DPC, with scoring done after 6 days according to International Contact Dermatitis Research Group standards. The patient cohort, mostly female, included alopecia areata with under or over 50% scalp involvement, alopecia totalis and alopecia universalis. Libraries were pooled for sequencing, and per-sample TCR yields varied mainly because of small differences in library volumes within the pool. The study tracked peripheral blood TCR repertoire changes in vivo during primary and secondary sensitization to the hapten diphenylcyclopropenone (DPC) in alopecia patients. Blood was sampled from patients pre-sensitization (week 0) and at 2, 6 and about 24 weeks after DPC sensitization. Around 30 alopecia patients provided blood for TCR sequencing at one to four time points (pre-sensitization, 2, 6 and 24 weeks). What the work shows at the level of the full study, not this receptor alone: DPC sensitization did not change the number of TCRs with a frequency above 1 in 1000, and there was no evidence of changes in global repertoire structure. Expanded TCRs formed significantly more large CDR3 similarity clusters than pre-sensitization or healthy control sets, consistent with antigen-driven responses. The number of PT1 expanded TCRs positively correlated with patch test score, significant at thresholds 8, 16 and 32 but not 4. Repeated subsampling changed both the strength of the expansion versus patch-test correlation and the threshold at which the correlation became significant. Because every patient had alopecia, a presumed autoimmune disease, the patients' immune response might differ from that of healthy individuals.

This clonotype was observed many times. Its antigen target is currently unknown. No base quality values were provided; no much bigger clone lies one nucleotide off. According to the study, the label for this sample's time point signals: pre-sensitization, week 0. The sample's treatment or condition label, in plain terms: therapeutic diphenylcyclopropenone sensitization with weekly scalp DPC. At every patch-test visit, the blood draw took place before the patch test was put on. Patients were considered eligible if aged 18 to 70, diagnosed with alopecia and deemed suitable for DPC therapy, and patients were excluded if pregnant. Unfractionated whole blood was collected in Tempus Blood RNA tubes, and total RNA was extracted from that blood. The CDR3 runs 16 residues from the cysteine to the phenylalanine. The read is trimmed to its CDR3 DNA, 48 bases read in frame from base 1. V sheds 5 bases and J sheds 4 bases, leaving 18 bases between their ends. CDR1 and CDR2, looked up from the germline V gene, are SGHTA and FQGNSA.

The method behind the library was RACE. Sequencing took place on a NextSeq 500. During library preparation, unique molecular identifiers were attached to individual cDNA molecules so that TCRs could be counted quantitatively and reproducibly. Each blood RNA sample was used to sequence both TCR alpha and TCR beta chains. As for the authors' bioinformatics: The median number of TCRs per sample was roughly 100,000, ranging from about 20,000 to 750,000. The Decombinator software suite was used to annotate the V, J and CDR3 of the TCR reads. For the PS versus PT1 abundance plots, all samples were subsampled to the same number of TCRs (28,000). TCRs were defined as expanded if absent before sensitization and observed at least eight times at the 2-week time point. TCRdb handled the public reads itself, with Q25 trimming in fastp and clone calling in MiXCR, and kept productive beta chains. Records with the same CDR3 protein are collapsed into one entry carrying the most frequent genes and DNA. The V and J calls were not made by the authors but by TCRdb's processing. This sample comprises about 290,000 distinct CDR3 sequences, roughly 8% of them detected only once. The top ten clonotypes cover 0.9% to 1.5% of the sample.

The sequence came from a young man with alopecia areata. Some clones in this sample may be carry-over from other donors' samples. The V and J segments used are TRBV7-2 and TRBJ1-5, with the D segment identity uncertain. This sample comprised whole blood, obtained in connection with sensitization to the hapten diphenylcyclopropenone (DPC). The CDR3 loop reads CASSRSNGLLNQPQHF. The nucleotide sequence reads TGTGCCAGCAGCCGATCGAACGGACTGCTGAATCAGCCCCAGCATTTT.